This T cell receptor beta chain stems from a study of blood T cell repertoires in COVID-19. Here immunoSEQ multiplex PCR was the method, and the copy in TCRdb shows in-frame clones only, minus some. The sample consists of approximately 400,000 clones, about 90% of them appearing once. V dropped 4 bases and J dropped 2; count of bases not matched to a gene: 6. Germline-derived CDR1 and CDR2 are SGHDT and YYEEEE. The CDR3 spans 14 residues. The chain recombines TRBV5-6 with TRBJ2-7; 7 bases align to TRBD1. The source material was PBMCs or T cells enriched from blood (not recorded which). This TCR came from a man aged 30-40 years who had recovered from COVID-19. CDR3 nucleotide sequence: TGTGCCAGCAGCCCGCAACAGGGGACCTACGAGCAGTACTTC. This gives the protein CASSPQQGTYEQYF. Full variable domain (outside the CDR3, taken from reference TRBV5-6 and TRBJ2-7): DAGVTQSPTHLIKTRGQQVTLRCSPKSGHDTVSWYQQALGQGPQFIFQYYEEEERQRGNFPDRFSGHQFPNYSSELNVNALLLGDSALYLCASSPQQGTYEQYFGPGTRLTVT.